Presented here are 7 T cell receptor beta chains from one specimen sequenced in a study of T-cell memory formation after mild COVID-19. A single record per CDR3 protein comes from TCRdb applying MiXCR to the 5' RACE reads. This sample has 200,000 to 250,000 distinct CDR3 sequences, with about 27% found just once. Sequencing was performed on PBMCs or a T cell subset sorted from them (not recorded which). The receptors shown here come from an adult woman who had mild COVID-19 (a few samples of this study predate the infection). Cell type and time point are not known.

The chain carries TRBV5-3 and TRBJ1-5, with D tentatively TRBD1 (6 bases). TRBV5-3 is recorded as an ORF, its role being uncertain. The CDR3 runs 19 residues. With 4 bases removed from V and 2 bases from J, the gap between germline ends came to 25 bases. Written as DNA, the CDR3 is TGTGCCAGAAGCACGCCGGCCAGGGGTGTCGAATTCGGCAATCAGCCCCAGCATTTT. Protein sequence: CARSTPARGVEFGNQPQHF.

In this sample, this clonotype turned up a few times. V and J are TRBV18 and TRBJ1-6; 8 nucleotides line up with TRBD1. The CDR3 runs to 14 residues. The J segment lost 10 bases and the V segment lost 6 bases, leaving 8 bases of the junction unmatched. The germline V gene encodes CDR1 KGHSH and CDR2 LQKENI. The CDR3 sequence is CASSNRTGQSPLHF. CDR3 DNA: TGTGCCAGCTCCAACCGGACAGGGCAATCACCCCTCCACTTT.

The chain carries TRBV5-1 and TRBJ2-1, with D unresolved. V dropped 4 bases and J dropped 0 bases, with 14 bases sitting between them. The CDR3 runs to 16 residues. Germline V gene sequence: CDR1 SGHRS, CDR2 YFSETQ. The CDR3 bases are TGCGCCAGCAGCCCCACGCGGAGCACCTCCTACAATGAGCAGTTCTTC. Residues: CASSPTRSTSYNEQFF. The full variable domain, in which reference TRBV5-1 and TRBJ2-1 provide the parts outside the CDR3, is KAGVTQTPRYLIKTRGQQVTLSCSPISGHRSVSWYQQTPGQGLQFLFEYFSETQRNKGNFPGRFSGRQFSNSRSEMNVSTLELGDSALYLCASSPTRSTSYNEQFFGPGTRLTVL.

This rearrangement joins TRBV19 to TRBJ1-1; D not certain. From germline, CDR1 is LNHDA and CDR2 SQIVND (reference sequence). V was trimmed by 4 bases and J by 5 bases, leaving 5 bases between them. This CDR3 has 11 amino acids. CDR3 in DNA: TGTGCCAGTAGTAGGTTTACTGAAGCTTTCTTT. Its translation is CASSRFTEAFF.

The table lists this clonotype with a few counts. Its ends do not fully match the called genes, so a read error is possible. V and J are TRBV5-1 and TRBJ1-6, with 9 bases lining up with TRBD1. CDR1 is SGHRS, CDR2 YFSETQ, per germline. CDR3 length: 15 amino acids. The chain's CDR3 is CASSETPGTGTLTDF. DNA of the CDR3: TGCGCCAGCAGTGAAACCCCCGGGACAGGGACGCTAACCGACTTT. The whole variable domain, remainder taken from reference TRBV5-1 and TRBJ1-6, is KAGVTQTPRYLIKTRGQQVTLSCSPISGHRSVSWYQQTPGQGLQFLFEYFSETQRNKGNFPGRFSGRQFSNSRSEMNVSTLELGDSALYLCASSETPGTGTLTDFGNGTRLTVT.

This chain connects TRBV7-9 to TRBJ2-7; the match to TRBD1 covers 9 bases. The length of the CDR3 is 17 residues. Losses at the gene ends were 4 bases for V and 2 bases for J; bases not matched to a gene: 12. The germline gives CDR1 SEHNR, CDR2 FQNEAQ (reference sequence). This chain's CDR3 is CASSSTTFRDRAYEQYF. CDR3 sequence (DNA): TGTGCCAGCAGCTCCACCACCTTTCGGGACAGGGCCTACGAGCAGTACTTC.

This clonotype came up a few times. The chain joins TRBV5-1 to TRBJ2-7; D is tentatively TRBD1 or TRBD2 (5 bases each). This CDR3 is 15 amino acids long. Germline V gene sequence: CDR1 SGHRS, CDR2 YFSETQ. The V gene lost 4 bases and the J gene lost 0 bases, with 14 bases spanning the gap. CDR3 in DNA: TGCGCCAGCAGCCCCGGGACGATCAGCTCCTACGAGCAGTACTTC. It yields the protein CASSPGTISSYEQYF.